This TCR beta chain was sequenced for a study of CD8+ T cells in alopecia areata. PBMCs served as the source from which CD4+ and CD8+ T cells were sorted. Reverse transcription of extracted RNA yielded cDNA, which provided the sequencing template. The table came from immunoSEQ multiplex PCR; TCRdb's copy has only in-frame clones and leaves some out. This repertoire shows around 140,000 clones, roughly 46% found once; its top ten account for over 0.75%. The sequence derives from a human donor with alopecia areata. This specimen was CD4+ T cells sorted from blood, taken at week 0.

The chain's CDR3 is CSAHDGTGSSYEQYF. Written as DNA, the CDR3 is TGCAGCGCTCACGACGGGACAGGTAGCTCCTACGAGCAGTACTTC. The chain joins TRBV29-1 to TRBJ2-7, with TRBD1 matching over 8 bases. There are 15 residues in the CDR3. CDR1 is SQVTM, CDR2 ANQGSEA, per germline. V shed 7 bases, J shed 0 bases, and the junction held 11 bases outside the gene matches.